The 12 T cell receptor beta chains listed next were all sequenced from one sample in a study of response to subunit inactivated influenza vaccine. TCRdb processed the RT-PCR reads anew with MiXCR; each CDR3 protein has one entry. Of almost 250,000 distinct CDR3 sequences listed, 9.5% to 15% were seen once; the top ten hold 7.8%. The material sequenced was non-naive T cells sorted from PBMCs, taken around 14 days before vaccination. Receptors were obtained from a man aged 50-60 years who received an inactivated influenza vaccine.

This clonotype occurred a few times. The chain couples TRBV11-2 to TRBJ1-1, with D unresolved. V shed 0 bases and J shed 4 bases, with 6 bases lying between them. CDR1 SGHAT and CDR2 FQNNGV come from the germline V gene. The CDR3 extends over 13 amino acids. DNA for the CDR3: TGTGCCAGCAGCTTAGATTGGGTCACTGAAGCTTTCTTT. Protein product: CASSLDWVTEAFF.

The CDR3 protein is CASSPWAGNTEAFF. The CDR3 DNA is TGCGCCAGCAGCCCCTGGGCTGGGAACACTGAAGCTTTCTTT. This chain connects TRBV5-1 to TRBJ1-1; D remains ambiguous. V lost 4 bases, J lost 1 base, and 11 bases lay in between. The CDR3 covers 14 residues. From germline, CDR1 is SGHRS and CDR2 YFSETQ.

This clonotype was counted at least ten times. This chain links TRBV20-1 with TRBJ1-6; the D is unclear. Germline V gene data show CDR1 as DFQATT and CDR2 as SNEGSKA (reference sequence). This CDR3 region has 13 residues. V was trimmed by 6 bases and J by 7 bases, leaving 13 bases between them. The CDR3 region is CSAMDGENSPLHF. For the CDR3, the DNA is TGCAGTGCCATGGACGGAGAGAATTCACCCCTCCACTTT.

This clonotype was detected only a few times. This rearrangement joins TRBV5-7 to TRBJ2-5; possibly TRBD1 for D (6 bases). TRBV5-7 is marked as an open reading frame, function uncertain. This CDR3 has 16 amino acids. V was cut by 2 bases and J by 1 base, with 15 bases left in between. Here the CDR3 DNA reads TGTGCCAGCAGCTTTGGACAGCCAAATAGCCAAGAGACCCAGTACTTC. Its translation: CASSFGQPNSQETQYF.

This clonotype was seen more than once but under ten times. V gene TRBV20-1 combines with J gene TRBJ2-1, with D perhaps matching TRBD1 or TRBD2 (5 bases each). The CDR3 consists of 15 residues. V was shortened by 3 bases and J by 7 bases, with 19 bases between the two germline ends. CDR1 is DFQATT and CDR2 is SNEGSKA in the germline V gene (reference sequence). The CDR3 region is CSASSTGTWRNEQFF. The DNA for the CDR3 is TGCAGTGCTAGCTCTACCGGGACGTGGAGGAATGAGCAGTTCTTC.

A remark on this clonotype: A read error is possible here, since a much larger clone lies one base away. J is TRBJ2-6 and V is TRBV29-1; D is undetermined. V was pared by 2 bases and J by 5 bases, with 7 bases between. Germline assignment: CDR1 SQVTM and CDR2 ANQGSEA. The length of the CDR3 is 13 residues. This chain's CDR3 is CSVEQWRANVLTF. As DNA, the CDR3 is TGCAGCGTTGAACAGTGGAGGGCCAACGTCCTGACTTTC. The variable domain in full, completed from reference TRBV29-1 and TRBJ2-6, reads SAVISQKPSRDICQRGTSLTIQCQVDSQVTMMFWYRQQPGQSLTLIATANQGSEATYESGFVIDKFPISRPNLTFSTLTVSNMSPEDSSIYLCSVEQWRANVLTFGAGSRLTVL.

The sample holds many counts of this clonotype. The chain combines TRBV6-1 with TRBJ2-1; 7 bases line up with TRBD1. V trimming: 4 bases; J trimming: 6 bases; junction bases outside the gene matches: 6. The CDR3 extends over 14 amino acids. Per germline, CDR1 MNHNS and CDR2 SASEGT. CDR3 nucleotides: TGTGCCAGCAGTGTCCGGGACAGTCTCAATGAGCAGTTCTTC. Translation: CASSVRDSLNEQFF.

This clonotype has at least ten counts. The CDR3 nucleotides read TGTGCCAGCTCACCAGGGAACACTGAAGCTTTCTTT. Translation: CASSPGNTEAFF. The chain joins TRBV18 to TRBJ1-1; D remains ambiguous. Per germline, CDR1 KGHSH and CDR2 LQKENI. This CDR3 comprises 12 residues. The V end was cut by 2 bases, the J end by 1 base, with 2 bases between.

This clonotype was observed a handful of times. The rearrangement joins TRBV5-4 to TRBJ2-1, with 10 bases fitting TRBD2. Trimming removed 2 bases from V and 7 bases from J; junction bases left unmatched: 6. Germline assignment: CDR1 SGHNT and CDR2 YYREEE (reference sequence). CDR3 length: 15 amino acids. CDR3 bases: TGTGCCAGCAGCTTAGCGGGAGGGTTCCGTAATGAGCAGTTCTTC. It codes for CASSLAGGFRNEQFF.

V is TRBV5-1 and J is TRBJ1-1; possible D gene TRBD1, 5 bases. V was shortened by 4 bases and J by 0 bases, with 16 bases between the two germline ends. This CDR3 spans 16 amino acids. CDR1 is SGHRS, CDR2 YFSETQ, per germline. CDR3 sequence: CASSGGTGGMNTEAFF. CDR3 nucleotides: TGCGCCAGCAGCGGGGGGACCGGGGGGATGAACACTGAAGCTTTCTTT.

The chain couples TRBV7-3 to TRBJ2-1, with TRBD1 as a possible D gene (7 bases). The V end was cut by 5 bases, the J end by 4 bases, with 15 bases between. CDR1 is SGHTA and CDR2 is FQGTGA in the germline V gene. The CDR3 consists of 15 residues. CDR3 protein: CASSPDREAYNEQFF. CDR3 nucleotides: TGTGCCAGCAGCCCAGACAGGGAGGCTTACAATGAGCAGTTCTTC.

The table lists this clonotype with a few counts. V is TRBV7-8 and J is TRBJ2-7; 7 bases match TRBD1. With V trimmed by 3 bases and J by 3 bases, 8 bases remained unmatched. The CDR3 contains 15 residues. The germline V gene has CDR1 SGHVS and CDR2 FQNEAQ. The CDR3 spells CASSFKPGQFYEQYF. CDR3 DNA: TGTGCCAGCAGCTTTAAACCGGGACAGTTCTACGAGCAGTACTTC.